The rows below give T cell receptor beta chains drawn from one sample of a study of blood T cell repertoires in COVID-19. The protocol was immunoSEQ multiplex PCR, while the TCRdb copy is restricted to in-frame clones and leaves out a portion. The sample carries roughly 160,000 clones, roughly 85% recorded once. Sequencing was done on a sample of peripheral blood. Source of these receptors: a woman aged 45-65 years with COVID-19, enrolled during active disease. The CDR3 runs from the conserved cysteine through the conserved F or W. D genes are given only for firm matches. For some rows the clone size is stated as once, few or many, or as a class when expanded; others skip it.

d_call,j_call,clone_size,v_call,cdr3_nt,cdr3_aa
NA,TRBJ1-4,NA,TRBV29-1,TGCAGCGTTCAGGGTCACAATGAAAAACTGTTTTTT,CSVQGHNEKLFF
NA,TRBJ1-4,once,TRBV12-3/TRBV12-4,TGTGCCAGCAGTTTAGTAGGGGTTGAAAAACTGTTTTTT,CASSLVGVEKLFF
TRBD1,TRBJ2-1,NA,TRBV7-9,TGTGCCAGCAGCCCCGGGACAGGGGCAGGTGAGCAGTTCTTC,CASSPGTGAGEQFF
TRBD1,TRBJ1-5,NA,TRBV27,TGTGCCAGCAGTCCCCGGACAGGGGGTAGTCAGCCCCAGCATTTT,CASSPRTGGSQPQHF
NA,TRBJ2-5,NA,TRBV2,TGTGCCAGCAGTGAAGCGATTGTAGGGGCGGAGACCCAGTACTTC,CASSEAIVGAETQYF
TRBD1,TRBJ1-5,NA,TRBV6-1,TGTGCCAGCAGTGAAGGGCGACAGGGGGCTCAGCCCCAGCATTTT,CASSEGRQGAQPQHF
TRBD1,TRBJ2-5,once,TRBV7-2,TGTGCCAGCAGCTCCCAGGGGGCTAAAGAGACCCAGTACTTC,CASSSQGAKETQYF
NA,TRBJ1-3,NA,TRBV12-5,TGTGCTAGTGGTTTGTACGCCAGCTCTGGAAACACCATATATTTT,CASGLYASSGNTIYF
NA,TRBJ1-3,NA,TRBV5-1,TGCGCCAGCAGCCCGGGGTCCTCTGGAAACACCATATATTTT,CASSPGSSGNTIYF
TRBD2,TRBJ2-1,NA,TRBV27,TGTGCCAGCAGTTTTTCGGGGGGGTCTTACAATGAGCAGTTCTTC,CASSFSGGSYNEQFF
TRBD1,TRBJ1-5,NA,TRBV6-2/TRBV6-3,TGTGCCAGCACCCCGACAGGGAGACCAATATCTAGCAATCAGCCCCAGCATTTT,CASTPTGRPISSNQPQHF
NA,TRBJ2-5,NA,TRBV5-1,TGCGCCAGCGAGTCCGGGACATCCAAGGAGACCCAGTACTTC,CASESGTSKETQYF
TRBD1,TRBJ1-5,NA,TRBV2,TGTGCCACGCGACAGGGGGCGAATCAGCCCCAGCATTTT,CATRQGANQPQHF
NA,TRBJ2-1,NA,TRBV29-1,TGCAGCGGGGCAACGGGGGTGAATGAGCAGTTCTTC,CSGATGVNEQFF
TRBD1,TRBJ2-3,NA,TRBV6-4,TGTGCCAGCAGAGCCGGGACAGGGTCAGATACGCAGTATTTT,CASRAGTGSDTQYF
TRBD1,TRBJ1-3,NA,TRBV19,TGTGCCAGTACCTTGACAGGGCAACCTGGAAACACCATATATTTT,CASTLTGQPGNTIYF
NA,TRBJ2-1,once,TRBV7-2,TGTGCCAGCAGCTTAATATTGGCGGGGTTAAACAATGAGCAGTTCTTC,CASSLILAGLNNEQFF
NA,TRBJ1-1,many,TRBV7-6,TGTGCCAGCAGCTTAGGCCCACGAGGAGGTGAGAACACTGAAGCTTTCTTT,CASSLGPRGGENTEAFF
TRBD1,TRBJ1-2,NA,TRBV10-2,TGCGCCAGCAGGGGGACAGGGACTAACTATGGCTACACCTTC,CASRGTGTNYGYTF
NA,TRBJ1-5,NA,TRBV28,TGTGCCAGCATGGGGGGGGGCGGGCAGCCCCAGCATTTT,CASMGGGGQPQHF
NA,TRBJ1-4,NA,TRBV11-1,TGTGCCAGCAGCCCCCAGGGGTCAACTAATGAAAAACTGTTTTTT,CASSPQGSTNEKLFF
NA,TRBJ1-6,NA,TRBV19,TGTGCCAGTCGGGACTTTGCCTCCTATAATTCACCCCTCCACTTT,CASRDFASYNSPLHF
TRBD2,TRBJ2-5,NA,TRBV7-6,TGTGCCAGCAGCCTTTTAGCGGGGGGGACCGAGACCCAGTACTTC,CASSLLAGGTETQYF
NA,TRBJ1-1,once,TRBV19,TGTGCCAGTAGTATAGCCGGGATCACTGAAGCTTTCTTT,CASSIAGITEAFF
NA,TRBJ2-3,NA,TRBV2,TGTGCGGACAGCAGCACAGATACGCAGTATTTT,CADSSTDTQYF
NA,TRBJ1-5,NA,TRBV23-1,TGCGCCAGCAGTCCTCCGTTCCCCAATCAGCCCCAGCATTTT,CASSPPFPNQPQHF
TRBD1,TRBJ1-6,NA,TRBV30,TGTGCCTGGAGAGCCCCGGGACAGGGGGATCATAATTCACCCCTCCACTTT,CAWRAPGQGDHNSPLHF
TRBD1,TRBJ1-6,NA,TRBV27,TGTGCCAGCGCCTGGACAGGGGTTTCACCCCTCCACTTT,CASAWTGVSPLHF
NA,TRBJ1-3,NA,TRBV4-2,TGTGCCAGCAGCCAGTCTGACAGTTCAATCGGGAACACCATATATTTT,CASSQSDSSIGNTIYF
NA,TRBJ2-1,NA,TRBV6-5,TGTGCCAGCAGTAACTCACAGGGTATCGGTGAGCAGTTCTTC,CASSNSQGIGEQFF
NA,TRBJ2-1,once,TRBV5-4,TGTGCCAGCAGCTTGGAAAACGAGGAAAACAATGAGCAGTTCTTC,CASSLENEENNEQFF
TRBD1,TRBJ1-1,NA,TRBV28,TGTGCCAGCAACCTTCAACGGGGCAGGGGGCGCATCGACACTGAAGCTTTCTTT,CASNLQRGRGRIDTEAFF
NA,TRBJ1-5,NA,TRBV6-1,TGTGCCAGCAGTGAAGACCGACAGTTATACAATCAGCCCCAGCATTTT,CASSEDRQLYNQPQHF
NA,TRBJ1-3,few,TRBV5-1,TGCGCGACTCGGGAGGGGAGCTCTGGAAACACCATATATTTT,CATREGSSGNTIYF
TRBD1,TRBJ2-7,NA,TRBV6-2/TRBV6-3,TGTGCCAGCAGTTCGATACGACAGGGGGTTAGGAACGAGCAGTACTTC,CASSSIRQGVRNEQYF
TRBD1,TRBJ2-7,NA,TRBV3-1/TRBV3-2,TGTGCCAGCAGCCAAGGGACAGGGGGCAACGAGCAGTACTTC,CASSQGTGGNEQYF
TRBD2,TRBJ2-7,once,TRBV9,TGTGCCAGCAGCTCCACCCGACTAGCGGGTACCTACGAGCAGTACTTC,CASSSTRLAGTYEQYF
NA,TRBJ1-2,NA,TRBV5-1,TGCGCCAGCAGCCCTACAACGACTGAGGACTATGGCTACACCTTC,CASSPTTTEDYGYTF